Below are 7 T cell receptor beta chains sequenced from a single sample in a study of technical replicates of blood from a few donors. Some clones are missing from TCRdb's copy, which holds only in-frame ones; the method was immunoSEQ multiplex PCR. The sample shows 65,000 to 85,000 clones, 90% to 95% of them seen only once. Sequenced input: T cells isolated from PBMCs. These receptor sequences come from a human donor in good health.

V is TRBV5-1 and J is TRBJ2-3; 9 bases are a match to TRBD2. Germline V gene lookup returns CDR1 SGHRS and CDR2 YFSETQ. The CDR3 covers 16 residues. V gave up 0 bases and J gave up 2 bases; unmatched junction bases: 4. The CDR3 DNA reads TGCGCCAGCAGCTTGGAGCCTAGCGGGACCACAGATACGCAGTATTTT. Protein: CASSLEPSGTTDTQYF.

The chain links TRBV5-5 to TRBJ2-3; perhaps TRBD2 as D (6 bases). From germline, CDR1 is SGHKS and CDR2 YYEKEE (reference sequence). The V and J ends lost 4 bases and 6 bases respectively, with 21 bases between them. The CDR3 is 16 residues long. The chain's CDR3 is CASSPAHWGGTDTQYF. The CDR3 nucleotides are TGTGCCAGCAGCCCCGCCCACTGGGGCGGGACGGATACGCAGTATTTT.

The J gene is TRBJ2-7, the V gene TRBV7-9; D perhaps matches TRBD1 (5 bases). The germline CDR1 and CDR2 sequences are SEHNR and FQNEAQ (reference sequence). V was shortened by 5 bases and J by 2 bases, with 13 bases between the two germline ends. The CDR3 contains 14 residues. This CDR3 is CASSQRTDTYEQYF. The CDR3 region has the DNA TGTGCCAGCAGCCAAAGGACGGACACCTACGAGCAGTACTTC. Full variable domain (rest looked up from reference TRBV7-9 and TRBJ2-7): DTGVSQNPRHKITKRGQNVTFRCDPISEHNRLYWYRQTLGQGPEFLTYFQNEAQLEKSRLLSDRFSAERPKGSFSTLEIQRTEQGDSAMYLCASSQRTDTYEQYFGPGTRLTVT.

The chain recombines TRBV20-1 with TRBJ2-7; possibly TRBD2 for D (5 bases). This CDR3 has 11 amino acids. CDR1 and CDR2 (germline): DFQATT, SNEGSKA (reference sequence). Trimming pared 6 bases from V and 3 bases from J, leaving 9 bases between. CDR3 sequence (DNA): TGCAGTGCCGAAACTAGCTACGAGCAGTACTTC. Protein product: CSAETSYEQYF.

This clone was detected once. The chain has TRBV2 and TRBJ2-7, with TRBD2 matching 7 bases. This CDR3 contains 14 residues. Per the germline V gene, CDR1 is SNHLY and CDR2 is FYNNEI. Trimming removed 2 bases from V and 2 bases from J; junction bases left unmatched: 3. This CDR3 reads CASSETSEPYEQYF. CDR3 nucleotide sequence: TGTGCCAGCAGTGAAACTAGCGAACCCTACGAGCAGTACTTC.

The chain combines TRBV6-1 with TRBJ1-2, with D maybe TRBD1 (6 bases). Germline V gives CDR1 MNHNS, CDR2 SASEGT. Trimming pared 6 bases from V and 0 bases from J, leaving 14 bases between. The CDR3 is 15 amino acids. The CDR3 coding sequence is TGTGCCAGCAGCCTAGCGGGGGCGACTAACTATGGCTACACCTTC. This translates into CASSLAGATNYGYTF.

V is TRBV5-6 and J is TRBJ2-7; TRBD2 might be the D (5 bases). This CDR3 region has 13 residues. Per the germline V gene, CDR1 is SGHDT and CDR2 is YYEEEE. Trimming cost V 4 bases and J 3 bases, with 11 bases left between them. CDR3 nucleotide sequence: TGTGCCAGCAGCACCGGGATTCACTACGAGCAGTACTTC. Translated, it gives CASSTGIHYEQYF.